This T cell receptor beta chain comes out of a study of blood T cell repertoires in COVID-19. Study background: Acute-phase and convalescent COVID-19 samples originated in the United States, Italy and Spain.

Per the study methods: Counts of nucleated cells, estimated from reference gene primer amplification, were obtained. Some clones are missing from TCRdb's copy, which holds only in-frame ones; the method was immunoSEQ multiplex PCR. The V and J calls and clone size come from that table; D and trimming were worked out from the DNA. The data contain approximately 280,000 clones, 70% to 90% of them singletons. This TCR derives from a woman aged 70-85 years with acute or convalescent COVID-19. The sequenced material came from peripheral blood.

This chain's CDR3 is CASSLDWRQPQHF. CDR3 bases: TGTGCCAGCAGCTTAGACTGGCGGCAGCCCCAGCATTTT. The V and J genes are TRBV11-2 and TRBJ1-5; D remains ambiguous. V was cut by 0 bases and J by 7 bases, with 7 bases left in between. The germline gives CDR1 SGHAT, CDR2 FQNNGV. The CDR3 is 13 amino acids.